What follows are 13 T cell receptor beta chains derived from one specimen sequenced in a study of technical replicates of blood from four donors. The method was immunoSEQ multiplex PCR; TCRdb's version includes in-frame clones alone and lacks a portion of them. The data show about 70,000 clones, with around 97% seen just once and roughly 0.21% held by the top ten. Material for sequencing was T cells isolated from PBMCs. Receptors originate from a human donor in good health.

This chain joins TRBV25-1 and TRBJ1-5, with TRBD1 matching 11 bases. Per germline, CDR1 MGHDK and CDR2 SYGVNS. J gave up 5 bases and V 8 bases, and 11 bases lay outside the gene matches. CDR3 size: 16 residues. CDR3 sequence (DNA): TGTGCCAGCGCTGCGAGGGACAGGGGGATTGATCAGCCCCAGCATTTT. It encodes CASAARDRGIDQPQHF.

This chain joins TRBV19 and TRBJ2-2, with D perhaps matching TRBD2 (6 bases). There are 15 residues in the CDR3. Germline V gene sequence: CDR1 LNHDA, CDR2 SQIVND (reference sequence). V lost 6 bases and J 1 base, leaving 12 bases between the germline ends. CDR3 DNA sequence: TGTGCCAGTAGCGGAGGGCAGAAGAACACCGGGGAGCTGTTTTTT. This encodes CASSGGQKNTGELFF.

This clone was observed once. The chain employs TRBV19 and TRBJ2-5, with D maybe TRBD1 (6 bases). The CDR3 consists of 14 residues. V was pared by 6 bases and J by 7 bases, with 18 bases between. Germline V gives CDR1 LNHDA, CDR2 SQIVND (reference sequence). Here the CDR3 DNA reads TGTGCCAGTAGCCCTCCCCAGGGGCCCTGGACCCAGTACTTC. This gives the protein CASSPPQGPWTQYF.

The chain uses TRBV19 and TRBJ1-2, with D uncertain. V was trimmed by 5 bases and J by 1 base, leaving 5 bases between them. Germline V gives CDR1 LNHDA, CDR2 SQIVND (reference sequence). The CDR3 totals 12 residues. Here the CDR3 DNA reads TGTGCCAGTAGTGCGCATAACTATGGCTACACCTTC. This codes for CASSAHNYGYTF.

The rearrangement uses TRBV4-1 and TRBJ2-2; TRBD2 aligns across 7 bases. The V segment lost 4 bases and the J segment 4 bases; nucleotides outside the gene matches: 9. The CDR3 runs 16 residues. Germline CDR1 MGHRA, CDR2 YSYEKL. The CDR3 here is CASSRAAGVSTGELFF. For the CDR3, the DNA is TGCGCCAGCAGCCGAGCTGCGGGAGTCAGCACCGGGGAGCTGTTTTTT.

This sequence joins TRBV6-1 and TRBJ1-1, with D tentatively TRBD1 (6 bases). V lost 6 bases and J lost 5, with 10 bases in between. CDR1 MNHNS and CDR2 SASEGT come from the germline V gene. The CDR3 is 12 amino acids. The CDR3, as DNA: TGTGCCAGCAGCATAGGGACAACTGAAGCTTTCTTT. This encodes CASSIGTTEAFF.

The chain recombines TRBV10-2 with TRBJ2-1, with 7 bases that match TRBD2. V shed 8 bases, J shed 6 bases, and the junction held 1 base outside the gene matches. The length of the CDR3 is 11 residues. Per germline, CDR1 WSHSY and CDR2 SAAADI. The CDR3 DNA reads TGCGCCAGCGGGAGGGGCAATGAGCAGTTCTTC. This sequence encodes CASGRGNEQFF.

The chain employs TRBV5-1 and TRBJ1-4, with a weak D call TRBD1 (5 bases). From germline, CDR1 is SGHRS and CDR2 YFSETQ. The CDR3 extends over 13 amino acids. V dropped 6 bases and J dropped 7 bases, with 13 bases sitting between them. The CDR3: CASTLGGSEKLFF. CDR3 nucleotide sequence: TGCGCCAGCACCCTGGGGGGGAGTGAAAAACTGTTTTTT.

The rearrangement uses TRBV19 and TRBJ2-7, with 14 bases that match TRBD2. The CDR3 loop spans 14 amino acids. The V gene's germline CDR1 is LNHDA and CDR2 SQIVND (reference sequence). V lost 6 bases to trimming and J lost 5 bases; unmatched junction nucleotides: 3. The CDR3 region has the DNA TGTGCCAGTAGCAGACTAGCGGGAGGGAACGAGCAGTACTTC. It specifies CASSRLAGGNEQYF. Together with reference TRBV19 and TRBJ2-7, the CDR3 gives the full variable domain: DGGITQSPKYLFRKEGQNVTLSCEQNLNHDAMYWYRQDPGQGLRLIYYSQIVNDFQKGDIAEGYSVSREKKESFPLTVTSAQKNPTAFYLCASSRLAGGNEQYFGPGTRLTVT.

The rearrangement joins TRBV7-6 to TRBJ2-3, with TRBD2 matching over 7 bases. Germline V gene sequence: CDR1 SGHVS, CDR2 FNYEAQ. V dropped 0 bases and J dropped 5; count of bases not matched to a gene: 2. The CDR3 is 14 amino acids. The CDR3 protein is CASSLAPSGDTQYF. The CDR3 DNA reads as TGTGCCAGCAGCTTAGCCCCTAGCGGAGATACGCAGTATTTT.

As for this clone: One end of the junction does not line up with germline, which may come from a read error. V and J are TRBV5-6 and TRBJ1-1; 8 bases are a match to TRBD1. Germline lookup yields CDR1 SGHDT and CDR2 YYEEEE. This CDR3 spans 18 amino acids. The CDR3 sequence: CASSITSGGEIGNTEAFF. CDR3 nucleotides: TGTGCCAGCAGCATCACTTCAGGGGGCGAGATTGGGAACACTGAGGCTTTCTTT.

Here the CDR3 DNA reads TGCGCCAGCAAAGCCCCCCAATACAATGAGCAGTTCTTC. Translation: CASKAPQYNEQFF. The chain has TRBV5-1 and TRBJ2-1; no reliable D call. The germline V and J ends were trimmed by 6 bases and 4 bases, with 11 bases remaining between them. The CDR3 is made up of 13 amino acids. Looked up from germline, CDR1 is SGHRS and CDR2 is YFSETQ.

The CDR3, as DNA: TGCGCCAGCAGCCAACTCCCGGGAGGAAACATTCAGTACTTC. Protein product: CASSQLPGGNIQYF. The chain carries TRBV4-1 and TRBJ2-4; 7 bases are shared with TRBD2. The germline CDR1 and CDR2 sequences are MGHRA and YSYEKL. This CDR3 has 14 residues. Germline trimming cut 2 bases from V and 6 bases from J; bases unmatched to any gene: 4.